Listed here are 25 T cell receptor beta chains from one sample, sequenced in a study of T-cell memory formation after mild COVID-19. TCRdb itself ran the 5' RACE reads through MiXCR, one entry per CDR3 protein. The repertoire consists of 100,000 to 150,000 distinct CDR3 sequences, with 5% to 6.5% occurring once and the leading ten covering about 2.2%. Sequencing used PBMCs or a T cell subset sorted from them (not recorded which). The receptors here all came from an adult woman who had mild COVID-19 (a few samples of this study predate the infection). Cell type and time point are not known.

This clonotype was detected only a few times. This CDR3 is CASSEFPGQGGQYF. CDR3 sequence (DNA): TGTGCCAGCAGTGAATTCCCCGGCCAGGGGGGCCAGTACTTC. The V gene is TRBV6-1, the J gene TRBJ2-5; TRBD1 might be the D (7 bases). There are 14 residues in the CDR3. The germline CDR1 and CDR2 sequences are MNHNS and SASEGT. The V end lost 2 bases, the J end lost 10 bases, and 17 bases lay between the germline ends.

The gene calls are TRBV20-1 and TRBJ2-1; 9 positions match TRBD2. V shed 3 bases, J shed 5 bases, and the junction held 11 bases outside the gene matches. The CDR3 is 16 residues long. Germline V gives CDR1 DFQATT, CDR2 SNEGSKA (reference sequence). CDR3 region: CSARGLALKVHNEQFF. The CDR3 nucleotides read TGCAGTGCTAGGGGACTAGCATTGAAGGTCCACAATGAGCAGTTCTTC.

This clonotype showed up just a few times. This chain joins TRBV5-6 and TRBJ1-5; tentative D call: TRBD1 (5 bases). Germline CDR1 is SGHDT and CDR2 is YYEEEE. V was shortened by 1 base and J by 0 bases, with 8 bases between the two germline ends. The CDR3 totals 15 residues. The CDR3 loop is CASSLQGDSNQPQHF. The CDR3 DNA follows: TGTGCCAGCAGCTTGCAGGGAGATAGCAATCAGCCCCAGCATTTT.

The table lists this clonotype with many counts. The gene calls are TRBV24-1 and TRBJ2-3; the match to TRBD1 covers 7 bases. J lost 9 bases, V lost 5 bases, and 4 bases had no gene match. CDR1 is KGHDR, CDR2 SFDVKD, per germline. The CDR3 is made up of 12 amino acids. The CDR3 DNA is TGTGCCACCAGTGTAGTAGGGGGCACGCAGTATTTT. Translating it yields CATSVVGGTQYF.

The rearrangement joins TRBV6-2 or TRBV6-3 to TRBJ2-1; D not certain. The CDR3 has 14 residues. Germline-derived CDR1 and CDR2 are MNHEY and SVGEGT. The ends were cut back, 0 bases at V and 10 bases at J, with 13 bases in the middle. CDR3 sequence (DNA): TGTGCCAGCAGTTACTCTTGGCTTGACGCCGAGCAGTTCTTC. Translating gives CASSYSWLDAEQFF.

The chain recombines TRBV7-9 with TRBJ1-5; TRBD1 might be the D (5 bases). The CDR3 is 17 residues long. Germline CDR1 is SEHNR and CDR2 is FQNEAQ (reference sequence). V lost 1 base and J 6 bases, leaving 19 bases between the germline ends. In DNA form, the CDR3 reads TGTGCCAGCAGCTTAGTAGTGGCAGGGCGGTGGGGTCAGCCCCAGCATTTT. This sequence encodes CASSLVVAGRWGQPQHF.

This clonotype was seen a handful of times. This chain uses TRBV4-1 with TRBJ2-5; TRBD1 or TRBD2 may be the D gene (7 bases each). Germline V gene lookup returns CDR1 MGHRA and CDR2 YSYEKL. The CDR3 has 17 amino acids. V was shortened by 1 base and J by 5 bases, with 20 bases between the two germline ends. DNA for the CDR3: TGCGCCAGCAGCCAAGCCCCGGGGGGCGGGACAGTGGAGACCCAGTACTTC. This gives the protein CASSQAPGGGTVETQYF.

Ten or more counts support this clonotype. The chain employs TRBV12-3 or TRBV12-4 and TRBJ1-1; a possible D gene is TRBD1 (5 bases). CDR3 length: 14 residues. Trimming took off 5 bases at V and 6 bases at J, with 16 bases between the two ends. The CDR3 sequence: CASSLQGGRSEAFF. The DNA of the CDR3 is TGTGCCAGCAGTCTCCAGGGAGGTAGGTCTGAAGCTTTCTTT.

The chain recombines TRBV5-6 with TRBJ2-6; D might be TRBD1 (5 bases). With 4 bases removed from V and 1 base from J, the gap between germline ends came to 12 bases. CDR3 size: 16 residues. Germline V gene lookup returns CDR1 SGHDT and CDR2 YYEEEE. The CDR3 bases are TGTGCCAGCAGCGTCCCAGGGCAATCTGGGGCCAACGTCCTGACTTTC. As protein: CASSVPGQSGANVLTF.

This chain links TRBV5-6 with TRBJ2-2, with 9 bases identical to TRBD1. V lost 4 bases to trimming and J lost 5 bases; unmatched junction nucleotides: 6. CDR1 is SGHDT, CDR2 YYEEEE, per germline. CDR3 length equals 15 residues. CDR3 in amino acids: CASSNGQGLTGELFF. The CDR3, as DNA: TGTGCCAGCAGCAATGGACAGGGGCTAACCGGGGAGCTGTTTTTT.

This clonotype was seen a few times. The chain couples TRBV5-4 to TRBJ2-7, with unresolved D. With 0 bases removed from V and 2 bases from J, the gap between germline ends came to 3 bases. In germline, CDR1 is SGHNT, CDR2 YYREEE (reference sequence). This CDR3 region has 12 residues. CDR3 DNA: TGTGCCAGCAGCTTGGACACCTACGAGCAGTACTTC. As protein: CASSLDTYEQYF.

This clonotype was found a few times. The chain joins TRBV5-1 to TRBJ2-1; a possible D gene is TRBD1 (5 bases). CDR3 length equals 15 residues. Germline values: CDR1 SGHRS, CDR2 YFSETQ. The V end lost 2 bases, the J end lost 5 bases, and 14 bases lay between the germline ends. The CDR3 region has the DNA TGCGCCAGCAGCTTCGACAGCCCAGGGCACAATGAGCAGTTCTTC. This gives the protein CASSFDSPGHNEQFF.

This clonotype occurred many times. The rearrangement joins TRBV25-1 to TRBJ2-2; no reliable D call. This CDR3 has 11 residues. Trimming stripped 6 bases from V and 1 base from J, with 0 bases between. In germline, CDR1 is MGHDK, CDR2 SYGVNS. The CDR3 loop is CASRNTGELFF. Written as DNA, the CDR3 is TGTGCCAGCAGGAACACCGGGGAGCTGTTTTTT. The full variable domain, with the rest looked up from reference TRBV25-1 and TRBJ2-2, is EADIYQTPRYLVIGTGKKITLECSQTMGHDKMYWYQQDPGMELHLIHYSYGVNSTEKGDLSSESTVSRIRTEHFPLTLESARPSHTSQYLCASRNTGELFFGEGSRLTVL.

The table lists this clonotype with a few counts. The CDR3 sequence: CSASPAAPWGNEQFF. DNA for the CDR3: TGCAGTGCTAGTCCGGCTGCCCCTTGGGGCAATGAGCAGTTCTTC. This rearrangement joins TRBV20-1 to TRBJ2-1; D is unresolved. Germline CDR1 and CDR2: DFQATT and SNEGSKA (reference sequence). The CDR3 spans 15 residues. Trimming left V 3 bases short and J 6 bases short, with 18 bases between.

This clonotype was detected only a few times. The chain uses TRBV5-4 and TRBJ2-5; 10 bases fit TRBD2. This CDR3 is built from 16 residues. V lost 4 bases and J lost 5; bases outside the gene matches: 11. CDR1 and CDR2 (germline): SGHNT, YYREEE (reference sequence). The CDR3 sequence: CASSHGAGGPGETQYF. CDR3 DNA: TGTGCCAGCAGCCATGGAGCGGGAGGGCCTGGGGAGACCCAGTACTTC.

The chain joins TRBV5-1 to TRBJ2-2; possible D gene TRBD2, 6 bases. This CDR3 contains 15 residues. V was pared by 4 bases and J by 5 bases, with 15 bases between. Germline assignment: CDR1 SGHRS and CDR2 YFSETQ. CDR3 region: CASSLSGRETGELFF. CDR3 DNA: TGCGCCAGCAGCCTTAGCGGCCGGGAGACCGGGGAGCTGTTTTTT.

There are many counts of this clonotype. This chain uses TRBV5-1 with TRBJ2-1, with TRBD2 matching 12 bases. Germline V gives CDR1 SGHRS, CDR2 YFSETQ. Unmatched junction bases numbered 10, after V lost 0 bases and J lost 15 bases. The CDR3 length is 15 residues. CDR3 sequence: CASSLVLAGGPTPFF. The DNA of the CDR3 is TGCGCCAGCAGCTTGGTGCTAGCGGGAGGGCCAACCCCGTTCTTC.

This sequence joins TRBV10-3 and TRBJ2-3; TRBD1 matches at 8 bases. The CDR3 totals 14 residues. V dropped 8 bases and J dropped 2; count of bases not matched to a gene: 6. Looked up from germline, CDR1 is ENHRY and CDR2 is SYGVKD. The CDR3 is CAIAGQGNTDTQYF. The CDR3 bases are TGTGCCATCGCTGGACAGGGAAACACAGATACGCAGTATTTT.

This clonotype was recorded at least ten times. The J gene is TRBJ1-2, the V gene TRBV12-3 or TRBV12-4, with TRBD1 matching 9 bases. V trimming: 5 bases; J trimming: 6 bases; junction bases outside the gene matches: 4. This CDR3 spans 13 amino acids. Written as DNA, the CDR3 is TGTGCCAGCAGTGCCGGGACAGGGAATGGCTACACCTTC. It encodes CASSAGTGNGYTF.

This clonotype was detected ten times or more. The rearrangement joins TRBV7-3 to TRBJ2-3, with TRBD2 matching over 8 bases. The CDR3 loop spans 15 amino acids. Trimming cost V 5 bases and J 0 bases; bases outside gene matches: 4. Germline V gene data show CDR1 as SGHTA and CDR2 as FQGTGA. The CDR3 nucleotides read TGTGCCAGCAGCCCCTCTAGCGGGAGCACAGATACGCAGTATTTT. This translates into CASSPSSGSTDTQYF.

The J gene is TRBJ2-3, the V gene TRBV3-1; D remains unclear. This CDR3 comprises 15 residues. Germline V gene data show CDR1 as LGHDT and CDR2 as YNNKEL (reference sequence). The V end was cut by 5 bases, the J end by 0 bases, with 12 bases between. The CDR3 spells CASSSDGSSTDTQYF. Written as DNA, the CDR3 is TGTGCCAGCAGCTCGGACGGTAGCAGCACAGATACGCAGTATTTT.

The rearrangement uses TRBV30 and TRBJ1-2; D remains unclear. Germline V gene lookup returns CDR1 GTSNPN and CDR2 SVGIG (reference sequence). The CDR3 consists of 13 residues. V lost 3 bases and J 3 bases, leaving 11 bases between the germline ends. CDR3 amino acids: CAWSATADYGYTF. The CDR3 DNA sequence: TGTGCCTGGAGCGCAACAGCGGACTATGGCTACACCTTC.

This clonotype was seen repeatedly, ten times or more. This chain joins TRBV20-1 and TRBJ1-4; maybe TRBD1 (5 bases). Germline V gene sequence: CDR1 DFQATT, CDR2 SNEGSKA (reference sequence). The CDR3 contains 14 residues. V shed 3 bases and J shed 0 bases, with 8 bases lying between them. The CDR3 nucleotides are TGCAGTGCTAGTAGGGGTTCAACTAATGAAAAACTGTTTTTT. This translates into CSASRGSTNEKLFF.

This clonotype showed up many times. The chain carries TRBV7-8 and TRBJ2-4; 11 bases are a match to TRBD1. The germline V gene has CDR1 SGHVS and CDR2 FQNEAQ. The V gene end was trimmed by 3 bases and the J gene end by 7 bases; junction bases not matched to a gene: 2. The CDR3 loop spans 14 amino acids. In DNA form, the CDR3 reads TGTGCCAGCAGCTTCGGGACAGGGGGGAACATTCAGTACTTC. The encoded protein is CASSFGTGGNIQYF.

In this sample, this clonotype turned up a few times. The DNA for the CDR3 is TGCAGCGTGGAGGGAGGACAGAATTCCTATGGCTACACCTTC. Translation: CSVEGGQNSYGYTF. V usage is TRBV29-1 and J usage is TRBJ1-2; TRBD1 is a possible D gene (6 bases). The CDR3 has 14 residues. Trimming shortened V by 6 bases and J by 4 bases, and 18 bases separated the two germline ends. The germline V gene has CDR1 SQVTM and CDR2 ANQGSEA.